The present TCR beta chain was sequenced within a study of molecular identifiers for immune sequencing clone quantification. General study findings and limits: Highly expanded clones may be undercounted when identical TCR molecules share barcodes. Effector cells kept over 97% of their molecules in clones above 20 RNA copies, while naive cells kept under 1% there.

Methods described previously were used for bulk TCR libraries, and listed TCR primers were applied. A single record per CDR3 protein comes from TCRdb applying MiXCR to the PCR reads. Of some 590,000 distinct CDR3 sequences in the sample, 25% were seen once. Naive CD8 T cells, phenotype CD8+CD4-CCR7+CD45RA+, were sorted. V lost 5 bases, J lost 1 base, and 6 bases stayed unmatched. CDR1 is ENHRY and CDR2 is SYGVKD in the germline V gene. CDR3 length equals 15 residues. This clonotype was observed many times. Its antigen remains unknown. The specimen was naive CD8+ T cells from blood, with Jurkat cell RNA spiked in. Subset denoted: FACS-sorted CD8+CD4-CCR7+CD45RA+ naive T cells. This chain joins TRBV10-3 and TRBJ2-3, with 7 nucleotides matching TRBD1. The TCR comes from a human donor in good health. Some libraries in this study had Jurkat cell RNA spiked in. The DNA of the CDR3 is TGTGCCATCAGTAATACAGGGGTCGGCACAGATACGCAGTATTTT. As protein: CAISNTGVGTDTQYF.